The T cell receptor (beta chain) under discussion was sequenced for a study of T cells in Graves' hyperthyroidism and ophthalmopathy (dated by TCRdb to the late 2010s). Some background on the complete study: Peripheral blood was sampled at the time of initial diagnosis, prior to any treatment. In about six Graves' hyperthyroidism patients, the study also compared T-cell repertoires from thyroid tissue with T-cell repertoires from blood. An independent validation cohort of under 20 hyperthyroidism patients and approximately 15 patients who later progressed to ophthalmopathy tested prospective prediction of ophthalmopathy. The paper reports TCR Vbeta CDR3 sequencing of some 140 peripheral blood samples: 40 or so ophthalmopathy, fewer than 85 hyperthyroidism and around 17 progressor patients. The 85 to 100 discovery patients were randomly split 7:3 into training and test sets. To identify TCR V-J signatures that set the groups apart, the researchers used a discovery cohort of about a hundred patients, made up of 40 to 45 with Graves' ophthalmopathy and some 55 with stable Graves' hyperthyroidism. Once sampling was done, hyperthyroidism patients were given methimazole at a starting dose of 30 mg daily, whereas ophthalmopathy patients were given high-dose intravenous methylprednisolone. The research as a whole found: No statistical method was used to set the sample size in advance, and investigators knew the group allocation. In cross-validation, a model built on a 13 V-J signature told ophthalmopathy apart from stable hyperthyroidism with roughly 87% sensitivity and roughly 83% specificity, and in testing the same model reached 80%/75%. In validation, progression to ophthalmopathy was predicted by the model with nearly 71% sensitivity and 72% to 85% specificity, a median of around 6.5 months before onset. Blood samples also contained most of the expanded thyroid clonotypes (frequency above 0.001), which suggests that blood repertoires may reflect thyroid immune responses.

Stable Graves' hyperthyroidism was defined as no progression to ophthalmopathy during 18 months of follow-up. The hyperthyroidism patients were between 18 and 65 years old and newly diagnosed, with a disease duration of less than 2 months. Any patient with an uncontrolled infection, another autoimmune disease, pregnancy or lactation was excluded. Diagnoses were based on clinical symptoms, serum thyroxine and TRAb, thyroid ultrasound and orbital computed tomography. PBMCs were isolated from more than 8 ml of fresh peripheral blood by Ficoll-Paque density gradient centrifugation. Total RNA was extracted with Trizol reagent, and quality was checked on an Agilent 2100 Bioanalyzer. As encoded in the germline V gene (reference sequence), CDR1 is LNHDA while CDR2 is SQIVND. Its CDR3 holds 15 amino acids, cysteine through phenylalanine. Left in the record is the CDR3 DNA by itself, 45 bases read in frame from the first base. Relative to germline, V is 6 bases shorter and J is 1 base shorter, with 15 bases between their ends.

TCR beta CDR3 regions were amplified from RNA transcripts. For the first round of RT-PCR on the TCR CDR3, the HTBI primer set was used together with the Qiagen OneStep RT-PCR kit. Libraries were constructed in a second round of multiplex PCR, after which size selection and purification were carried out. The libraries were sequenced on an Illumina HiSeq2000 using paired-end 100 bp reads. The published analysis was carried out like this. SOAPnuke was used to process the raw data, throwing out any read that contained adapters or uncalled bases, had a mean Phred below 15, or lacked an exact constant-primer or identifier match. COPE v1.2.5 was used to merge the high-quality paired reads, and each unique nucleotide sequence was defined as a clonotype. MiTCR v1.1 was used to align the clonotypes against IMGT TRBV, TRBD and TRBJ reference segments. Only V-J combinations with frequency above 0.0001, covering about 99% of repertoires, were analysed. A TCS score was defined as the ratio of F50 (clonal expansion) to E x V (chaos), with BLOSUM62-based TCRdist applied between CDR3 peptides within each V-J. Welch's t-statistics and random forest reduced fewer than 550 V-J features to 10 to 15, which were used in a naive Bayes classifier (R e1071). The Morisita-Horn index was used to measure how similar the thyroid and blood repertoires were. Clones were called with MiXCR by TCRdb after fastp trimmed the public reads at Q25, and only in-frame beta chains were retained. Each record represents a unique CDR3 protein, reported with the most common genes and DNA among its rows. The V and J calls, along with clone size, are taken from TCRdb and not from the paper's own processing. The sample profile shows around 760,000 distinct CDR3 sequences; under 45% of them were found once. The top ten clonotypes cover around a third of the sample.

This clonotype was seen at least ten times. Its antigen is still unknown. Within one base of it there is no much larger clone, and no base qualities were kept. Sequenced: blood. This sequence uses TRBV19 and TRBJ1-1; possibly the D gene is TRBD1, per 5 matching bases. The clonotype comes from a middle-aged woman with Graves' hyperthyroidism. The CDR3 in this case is CASRPGAGANTEAFF. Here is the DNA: TGTGCCAGTAGACCTGGGGCCGGGGCGAACACTGAAGCTTTCTTT.